This T cell receptor beta chain was observed in a study of shared clonotypes between healthy human individuals. Germline V gives CDR1 SGHDT, CDR2 YYEEEE. CDR3 length: 16 residues. Trimming removed 1 base from V and 8 bases from J; junction bases left unmatched: 9. The method was immunoSEQ multiplex PCR; TCRdb's version includes in-frame clones alone and lacks a portion of them. The table records about 680,000 clones, more than 70% of them present only once. The TCR originated in a woman in her thirties in good health. The chain joins TRBV5-6 to TRBJ1-4; 9 bases map to TRBD1. The material sequenced was memory CD4+ T cells sorted from blood. The subset was: CD45RA-negative fraction. The CDR3 nucleotides are TGTGCCAGCAGCTTGCGATCGGGACAGGGTGTGGAAAAACTGTTTTTT. Encoded protein: CASSLRSGQGVEKLFF.